The T cell receptor (beta chain) described here comes from a study of identical twins. Overall study findings and caveats: Out-of-frame beta chain sequences displayed weaker excess sharing between twins. Invariant cells of the MAIT and iNKT types might have partly distorted the zero-insertion analyses.

Points on this clonotype: Its cognate antigen is unknown.

Everyone who gave samples was a healthy Caucasian. TCRdb itself ran the 5' RACE reads through MiXCR, one entry per CDR3 protein. The data show 400,000 to 550,000 distinct CDR3 sequences, around 20% seen once. Germline CDR1 and CDR2: DFQATT and SNEGSKA (reference sequence). CDR3 length: 14 amino acids. The J segment lost 7 bases and the V segment lost 6 bases, leaving 11 bases of the junction unmatched. Another study also made use of these data, one on T cells expressing NK-cell markers. This second study says: It was sorted CD3+CD56-NKG2C+, CD3+CD56+NKG2C- and CD3+CD56+NKG2C+ T cells that provided the TCR beta repertoires.

The chain links TRBV20-1 to TRBJ2-2; TRBD2 aligns across 7 bases. The sequenced sample was CD4+ T cells sorted from blood. This receptor was taken from a woman between 18 and 30 years old in good health. CDR3 in DNA: TGCAGTGCCCCCTGGGGGGGATTGGACGGGGAGCTGTTTTTT. Protein: CSAPWGGLDGELFF.